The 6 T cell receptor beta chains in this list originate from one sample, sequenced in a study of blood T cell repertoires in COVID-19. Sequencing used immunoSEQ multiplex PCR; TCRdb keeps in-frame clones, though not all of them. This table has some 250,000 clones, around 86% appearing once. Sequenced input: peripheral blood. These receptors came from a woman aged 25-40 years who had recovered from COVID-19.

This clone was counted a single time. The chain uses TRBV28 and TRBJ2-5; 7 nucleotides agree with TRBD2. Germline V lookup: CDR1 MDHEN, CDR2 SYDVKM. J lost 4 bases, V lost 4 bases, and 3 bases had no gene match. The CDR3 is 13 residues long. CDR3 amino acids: CASSSGGGETQYF. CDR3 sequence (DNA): TGTGCCAGCAGTTCTGGGGGGGGAGAGACCCAGTACTTC.

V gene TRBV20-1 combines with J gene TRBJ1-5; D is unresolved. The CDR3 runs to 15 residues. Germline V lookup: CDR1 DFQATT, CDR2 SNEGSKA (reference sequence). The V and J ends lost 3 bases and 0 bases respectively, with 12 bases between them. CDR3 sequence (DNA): TGCAGTGCTAGTAAGTCATCAGATAGCAATCAGCCCCAGCATTTT. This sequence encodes CSASKSSDSNQPQHF.

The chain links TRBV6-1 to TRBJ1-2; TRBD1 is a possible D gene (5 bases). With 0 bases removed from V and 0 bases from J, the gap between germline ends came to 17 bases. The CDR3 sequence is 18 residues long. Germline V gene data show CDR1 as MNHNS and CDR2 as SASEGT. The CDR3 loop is CASSEALRRGATNYGYTF. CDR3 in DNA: TGTGCCAGCAGTGAAGCGCTTCGTAGGGGCGCGACTAACTATGGCTACACCTTC.

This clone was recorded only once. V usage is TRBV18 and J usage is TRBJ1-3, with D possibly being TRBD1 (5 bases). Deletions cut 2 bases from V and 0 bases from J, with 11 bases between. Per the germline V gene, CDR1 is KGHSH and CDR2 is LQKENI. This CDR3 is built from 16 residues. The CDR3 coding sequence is TGTGCCAGCTCACCAGCAGGGCGCCGCTCTGGAAACACCATATATTTT. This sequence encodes CASSPAGRRSGNTIYF.

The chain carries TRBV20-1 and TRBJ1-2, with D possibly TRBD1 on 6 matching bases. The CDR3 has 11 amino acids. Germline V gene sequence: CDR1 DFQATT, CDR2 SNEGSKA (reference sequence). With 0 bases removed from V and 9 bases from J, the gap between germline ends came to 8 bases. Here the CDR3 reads CSAREDRSYTF. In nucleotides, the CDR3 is TGCAGTGCTAGAGAAGACAGGAGCTACACCTTC.

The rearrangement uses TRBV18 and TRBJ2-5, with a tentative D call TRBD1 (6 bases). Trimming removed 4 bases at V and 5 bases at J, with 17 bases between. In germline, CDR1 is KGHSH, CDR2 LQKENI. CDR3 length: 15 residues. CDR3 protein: CASSQNRDGKETQYF. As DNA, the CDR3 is TGTGCCAGCTCACAAAACAGGGACGGGAAGGAGACCCAGTACTTC.